Listed here are 26 T cell receptor beta chains from one sample, sequenced in a study of identical twins. TCRdb reanalysed the 5' RACE reads using MiXCR and keeps one entry per CDR3 protein. Of under 300,000 distinct CDR3 sequences listed, over 12% are singletons. Material for sequencing was memory (CD45RO+) T cells sorted from blood. The origin of the receptors is a woman between 18 and 29 years old in good health.

This chain connects TRBV2 to TRBJ2-7; D not resolved. V was shortened by 9 bases and J by 6 bases, with 18 bases between the two germline ends. Germline-derived CDR1 and CDR2 are SNHLY and FYNNEI. This CDR3 has 13 residues. In DNA, the CDR3 is TGTGCCAGGAGCCCCGGGCTTCCCTCCGAGCAGTACTTC. Protein sequence: CARSPGLPSEQYF.

This rearrangement joins TRBV29-1 to TRBJ2-5; 9 nucleotides agree with TRBD1. Trimming removed 6 bases from V and 5 bases from J; junction bases left unmatched: 13. Germline CDR1 is SQVTM and CDR2 is ANQGSEA. The length of the CDR3 is 15 residues. The CDR3 protein is CSVKLGGTGRETQYF. The CDR3 bases are TGCAGCGTCAAGTTAGGAGGGACAGGGAGGGAGACCCAGTACTTC. The full variable domain, in which reference TRBV29-1 and TRBJ2-5 provide the parts outside the CDR3, is SAVISQKPSRDICQRGTSLTIQCQVDSQVTMMFWYRQQPGQSLTLIATANQGSEATYESGFVIDKFPISRPNLTFSTLTVSNMSPEDSSIYLCSVKLGGTGRETQYFGPGTRLLVL.

The sample holds a few counts of this clonotype. CDR3 protein: CASSLESSGPYEQYF. The CDR3 DNA follows: TGTGCCAGCAGTTTAGAGTCTAGCGGACCCTACGAGCAGTACTTC. The chain combines TRBV12-3 or TRBV12-4 with TRBJ2-7; 7 bases are shared with TRBD2. The CDR3 contains 15 residues. Losses at the gene ends were 1 base for V and 2 bases for J; bases not matched to a gene: 5.

This clonotype was detected once. J is TRBJ1-3 and V is TRBV2; D not resolved. The V and J ends lost 3 bases and 1 base respectively, with 4 bases between them. Germline V gene data show CDR1 as SNHLY and CDR2 as FYNNEI. This CDR3 region has 13 residues. The CDR3 loop is CASSEESGNTIYF. The CDR3 coding sequence is TGTGCCAGCAGTGAGGAATCTGGAAACACCATATATTTT.

The chain uses TRBV6-6 and TRBJ2-2, with D possibly being TRBD1 or TRBD2 (5 bases each). Deletions cut 8 bases from V and 2 bases from J, with 9 bases between. Germline lookup yields CDR1 MNHNY and CDR2 SVGAGI (reference sequence). CDR3 length: 13 residues. The CDR3 coding sequence is TGTGCCAGCGAACGGGACAACACCGGGGAGCTGTTTTTT. Translated, it gives CASERDNTGELFF.

This clonotype was counted between two and nine times. The genes are TRBV3-1 and TRBJ1-2, with 7 bases identical to TRBD1. The J segment lost 2 bases and the V segment lost 1 base, leaving 4 bases of the junction unmatched. The V gene's germline CDR1 is LGHDT and CDR2 YNNKEL (reference sequence). This CDR3 has 15 residues. The CDR3 sequence is CASSQAQGQNYGYTF. The CDR3 coding sequence is TGTGCCAGCAGCCAAGCTCAGGGACAGAACTATGGCTACACCTTC. The full variable domain, rest sourced from reference TRBV3-1 and TRBJ1-2, is DTAVSQTPKYLVTQMGNDKSIKCEQNLGHDTMYWYKQDSKKFLKIMFSYNNKELIINETVPNRFSPKSPDKAHLNLHINSLELGDSAVYFCASSQAQGQNYGYTFGSGTRLTVV.

This clonotype has a handful of counts. The V and J genes are TRBV7-9 and TRBJ2-7, with D maybe TRBD1 (8 bases). CDR3 size: 14 residues. The germline V gene has CDR1 SEHNR and CDR2 FQNEAQ (reference sequence). Trimming pared 6 bases from V and 5 bases from J, leaving 17 bases between. CDR3 sequence reads: CASRGDRGGNEQYF. CDR3 nucleotide sequence: TGTGCCAGCAGGGGAGACAGGGGAGGGAACGAGCAGTACTTC.

The sample holds a few counts of this clonotype. The chain carries TRBV20-1 and TRBJ2-1, with 12 bases that match TRBD2. CDR3 length: 14 residues. Trimming took 6 bases from V and 7 from J; bases not matched to a gene: 7. Germline CDR1 reads DFQATT; CDR2 reads SNEGSKA (reference sequence). CDR3 nucleotide sequence: TGCAGTGCACCGTCTAGCGGGGGGGGAAATGAGCAGTTCTTC. Residues: CSAPSSGGGNEQFF.

The J gene is TRBJ2-1, the V gene TRBV10-3; possibly TRBD1 or TRBD2 for D (5 bases each). The germline V and J ends were trimmed by 6 bases and 6 bases, with 12 bases remaining between them. CDR1 is ENHRY, CDR2 SYGVKD, per germline. CDR3 size: 13 residues. The CDR3 sequence: CAISRDGGNEQFF. Written as DNA, the CDR3 is TGTGCCATCAGCCGGGACGGCGGCAATGAGCAGTTCTTC.

The V gene is TRBV24-1, the J gene TRBJ2-1, with a weak D call TRBD2 (5 bases). There are 13 residues in the CDR3. The V gene's germline CDR1 is KGHDR and CDR2 SFDVKD. With 9 bases removed from V and 8 bases from J, the gap between germline ends came to 16 bases. CDR3 nucleotides: TGTGCCACCGGGCGCGGAGGTGGCGATGAGCAGTTCTTC. Its protein is CATGRGGGDEQFF.

This clonotype was counted between two and nine times. CDR3 residues: CASSLAGRTEAFF. DNA for the CDR3: TGCGCCAGCAGCTTGGCCGGTAGAACTGAAGCTTTCTTT. The J gene is TRBJ1-1, the V gene TRBV5-1, with unresolved D. Germline assignment: CDR1 SGHRS and CDR2 YFSETQ. V was clipped by 0 bases and J by 5 bases, with 8 bases between them. The CDR3 extends over 13 amino acids.

This clonotype came up a few times. The chain combines TRBV12-3 or TRBV12-4 with TRBJ1-5; tentative D call: TRBD1 (5 bases). The CDR3 consists of 13 residues. V dropped 1 base and J dropped 10 bases, with 11 bases sitting between them. CDR3 protein: CASSLEGSNPQHF. The CDR3 coding sequence is TGTGCCAGCAGTTTAGAGGGGTCAAACCCCCAGCATTTT.

This clonotype was observed many times. This chain connects TRBV4-3 to TRBJ2-3, with 8 nucleotides matching TRBD2. Germline V gene sequence: CDR1 LGHNA, CDR2 YSLEER. The CDR3 loop spans 16 amino acids. V lost 0 bases, J lost 4 bases, and 6 bases stayed unmatched. CDR3 loop: CASSQDLREGSDTQYF. DNA of the CDR3: TGCGCCAGCAGCCAAGATTTACGGGAGGGCTCAGATACGCAGTATTTT.

This clonotype was seen more than once but under ten times. The chain couples TRBV6-1 to TRBJ1-6; D may be TRBD1 (6 bases). The CDR3 loop spans 15 amino acids. The V gene lost 6 bases and the J gene lost 10 bases, with 19 bases spanning the gap. Germline CDR1 MNHNS, CDR2 SASEGT. CDR3: CASRTFSGGRSPLHF. The CDR3 DNA reads as TGTGCCAGCAGAACATTTAGCGGGGGCCGGTCACCCCTCCACTTT.

This sequence joins TRBV7-2 and TRBJ1-4; maybe TRBD1 (5 bases). From germline, CDR1 is SGHTA and CDR2 FQGNSA. V lost 5 bases and J 7 bases, leaving 14 bases between the germline ends. The CDR3 length is 14 residues. This chain's CDR3 is CASSPRAGTEKLFF. CDR3 DNA: TGTGCCAGCAGCCCGAGGGCAGGGACTGAAAAACTGTTTTTT. Using reference TRBV7-2 and TRBJ1-4 for the parts outside the CDR3, the full variable domain is GAGVSQSPSNKVTEKGKDVELRCDPISGHTALYWYRQSLGQGLEFLIYFQGNSAPDKSGLPSDRFSAERTGGSVSTLTIQRTQQEDSAVYLCASSPRAGTEKLFFGSGTQLSVL.

J is TRBJ2-3 and V is TRBV11-2, with D perhaps TRBD1 or TRBD2 (5 bases each). This CDR3 is 19 amino acids long. V shed 2 bases and J shed 0 bases, with 21 bases lying between them. Germline lookup yields CDR1 SGHAT and CDR2 FQNNGV. The CDR3 reads CASSLIMTRGERSTDTQYF. CDR3 in DNA: TGTGCCAGCAGCTTAATAATGACACGGGGCGAGAGAAGCACAGATACGCAGTATTTT.

This clonotype showed up many times. The chain is built from TRBV12-3 or TRBV12-4 and TRBJ1-5, with TRBD1 matching 7 bases. This CDR3 has 15 residues. J lost 4 bases, V lost 7 bases, and 10 bases had no gene match. CDR3 nucleotides: TGTGCCAGCAACGGAGGGACAGAGGATAATCAGCCCCAGCATTTT. Its protein product is CASNGGTEDNQPQHF.

CDR3 bases: TGCAGTGCTAGAGATTTCCAGCGGCTCAATTCACCCCTCCACTTT. Protein sequence: CSARDFQRLNSPLHF. V and J are TRBV20-1 and TRBJ1-6; D is undetermined. The V and J ends lost 0 bases and 7 bases respectively, with 13 bases between them. This CDR3 has 15 amino acids. Germline-derived CDR1 and CDR2 are DFQATT and SNEGSKA (reference sequence).

This clonotype was detected once. The chain employs TRBV2 and TRBJ2-1, with a weak D call TRBD2 (7 bases). The CDR3 loop spans 12 amino acids. The V gene lost 11 bases and the J gene lost 10 bases, with 18 bases spanning the gap. CDR1 is SNHLY and CDR2 is FYNNEI in the germline V gene. CDR3 region: CAGDYSGGEQFF. CDR3 DNA: TGTGCCGGTGACTACTCGGGGGGCGAGCAGTTCTTC.

V gene TRBV5-1 combines with J gene TRBJ1-1; unclear D gene. Germline CDR1 SGHRS, CDR2 YFSETQ. V gave up 5 bases and J gave up 0 bases, with 8 bases separating them. This CDR3 has 13 amino acids. CDR3 residues: CASRSEMNTEAFF. DNA of the CDR3: TGCGCCAGCAGGTCGGAAATGAACACTGAAGCTTTCTTT. The full variable domain, with the rest looked up from reference TRBV5-1 and TRBJ1-1, is KAGVTQTPRYLIKTRGQQVTLSCSPISGHRSVSWYQQTPGQGLQFLFEYFSETQRNKGNFPGRFSGRQFSNSRSEMNVSTLELGDSALYLCASRSEMNTEAFFGQGTRLTVV.

This clonotype has a count of ten or more. J is TRBJ2-7 and V is TRBV9, with 7 nucleotides matching TRBD2. Losses at the gene ends were 3 bases for V and 3 bases for J; bases not matched to a gene: 9. In germline, CDR1 is SGDLS, CDR2 YYNGEE. The CDR3 contains 15 residues. The CDR3, as DNA: TGTGCCAGCAGCGGGGAGGGTACCCCCCTCTACGAGCAGTACTTC. Translation gives CASSGEGTPLYEQYF.

This clonotype came up many times. The V gene is TRBV13, the J gene TRBJ2-2; 8 nucleotides agree with TRBD2. CDR1 is PRHDT and CDR2 is FYEKMQ in the germline V gene (reference sequence). The CDR3 contains 17 residues. V was pared by 5 bases and J by 5 bases, with 13 bases of the junction left unmatched. The CDR3 here is CASSLPIGLAVTGELFF. The DNA of the CDR3 is TGTGCCAGCAGCCTCCCAATCGGACTAGCCGTGACCGGGGAGCTGTTTTTT.

The chain employs TRBV20-1 and TRBJ2-1, with 9 bases aligning to TRBD1. After removal of 3 bases from V and 4 bases from J, the junction contained 4 bases not matched to a gene. Germline CDR1 DFQATT, CDR2 SNEGSKA (reference sequence). This CDR3 region has 14 residues. CDR3 loop: CSASRDRVYNEQFF. As DNA, the CDR3 is TGCAGTGCTAGCCGGGACAGGGTTTACAATGAGCAGTTCTTC.

In this sample, this clonotype turned up a few times. V gene TRBV6-2 or TRBV6-3 combines with J gene TRBJ2-2, with D unclear. With 2 bases removed from V and 7 bases from J, the gap between germline ends came to 11 bases. Germline V lookup: CDR1 MNHEY, CDR2 SVGEGT. This CDR3 contains 14 residues. The CDR3 spells CASSYAEVGGELFF. The DNA for the CDR3 is TGTGCCAGCAGTTACGCCGAGGTCGGCGGGGAGCTGTTTTTT.

This clonotype was counted ten times or more. V is TRBV12-5 and J is TRBJ2-1; 9 nucleotides match TRBD2. Trimming at V came to 0 bases and at J to 15 bases, leaving 6 bases not matched to a gene. This CDR3 has 13 amino acids. CDR1 LGHNT and CDR2 FRNRAP come from the germline V gene. The CDR3, as DNA: TGTGCTAGTGGTTTGGTAGGGGGACTAGCTCCGTTCTTC. Its protein product is CASGLVGGLAPFF.

This clonotype has only a few counts. The CDR3 sequence: CASSPADTEAFF. DNA of the CDR3: TGTGCCAGCAGCCCGGCAGACACTGAAGCTTTCTTT. The chain links TRBV7-9 to TRBJ1-1; D not resolved. Germline V gene lookup returns CDR1 SEHNR and CDR2 FQNEAQ (reference sequence). V gave up 5 bases and J gave up 3 bases, with 7 bases separating them. This CDR3 region has 12 residues.